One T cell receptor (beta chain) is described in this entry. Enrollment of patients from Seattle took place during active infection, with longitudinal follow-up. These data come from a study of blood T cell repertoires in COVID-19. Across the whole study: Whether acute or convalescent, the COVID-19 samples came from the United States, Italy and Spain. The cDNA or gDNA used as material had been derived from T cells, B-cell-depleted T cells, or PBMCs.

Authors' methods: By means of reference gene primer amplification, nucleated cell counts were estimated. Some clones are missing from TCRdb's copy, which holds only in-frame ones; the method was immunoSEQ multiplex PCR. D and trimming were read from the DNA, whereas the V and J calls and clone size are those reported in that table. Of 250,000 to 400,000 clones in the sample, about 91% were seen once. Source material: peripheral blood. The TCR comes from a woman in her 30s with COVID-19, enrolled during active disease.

The CDR3 loop is CASTMRGEAFF. DNA for the CDR3: TGTGCCAGCACGATGAGGGGGGAAGCTTTCTTT. The chain joins TRBV28 to TRBJ1-1; possible D gene TRBD1, 6 bases. This CDR3 comprises 11 residues. Trimming cost V 7 bases and J 8 bases, with 11 bases left between them. The germline V gene encodes CDR1 MDHEN and CDR2 SYDVKM. The variable domain in full, with the rest retrieved from reference TRBV28 and TRBJ1-1, is DVKVTQSSRYLVKRTGEKVFLECVQDMDHENMFWYRQDPGLGLRLIYFSYDVKMKEKGDIPEGYSVSREKKERFSLILESASTNQTSMYLCASTMRGEAFFGQGTRLTVV.